This TCR beta chain originates from a study of blood T cell repertoires in COVID-19. About the research overall: COVID-19 samples, acute and convalescent, were from the United States, Italy and Spain.

This clone was seen just once. The CDR3 has 15 amino acids. Germline loops: CDR1 SGHDT, CDR2 YYEEEE. The ends were cut back, 1 base at V and 3 bases at J, with 11 bases in the middle. As processed by the authors: By means of reference gene primer amplification, nucleated cell counts were estimated. Generated by immunoSEQ multiplex PCR, the TCRdb table keeps only in-frame clones and is missing some. The V and J calls and clone size are taken from that table; D and trimming were inferred from the DNA. The table records about 210,000 clones, about 86% of them present only once. The V call is TRBV5-6, the J call TRBJ1-5; D unresolved. The sequence derives from a man over 45 with active or convalescent COVID-19. Sequenced: peripheral blood. The chain's CDR3 is CASSLYRSPNQPQHF. DNA of the CDR3: TGTGCCAGCAGCTTGTATCGTAGCCCCAATCAGCCCCAGCATTTT. Full variable domain (remainder filled in from reference TRBV5-6 and TRBJ1-5): DAGVTQSPTHLIKTRGQQVTLRCSPKSGHDTVSWYQQALGQGPQFIFQYYEEEERQRGNFPDRFSGHQFPNYSSELNVNALLLGDSALYLCASSLYRSPNQPQHFGDGTRLSIL.